The 6 T cell receptor beta chains below all came from one sample that was sequenced in a study of blood T cell repertoires in COVID-19. Generated by immunoSEQ multiplex PCR, the TCRdb table keeps only in-frame clones and is missing some. The sample contains about 38,000 clones, around four fifths of which appear only once. The material sequenced was peripheral blood. Receptors originate from a man in his fifties or sixties with active COVID-19.

The chain joins TRBV30 to TRBJ2-2; TRBD2 matches 16 bases. J gave up 4 bases and V 4 bases, and 18 bases lay outside the gene matches. CDR1 is GTSNPN and CDR2 is SVGIG in the germline V gene (reference sequence). This CDR3 comprises 21 residues. This CDR3 is CAWISGTSGGAPRACTGELFF. CDR3 DNA: TGTGCCTGGATCTCCGGGACTAGCGGGGGGGCACCCAGGGCGTGCACCGGGGAGCTGTTTTTT. Filled out from reference TRBV30 and TRBJ2-2, the complete variable domain reads SQTIHQWPATLVQPVGSPLSLECTVEGTSNPNLYWYRQAAGRGLQLLFYSVGIGQISSEVPQNLSASRPQDRQFILSSKKLLLSDSGFYLCAWISGTSGGAPRACTGELFFGEGSRLTVL.

This clone is medium-sized within its sample. The CDR3 region has the DNA TGTGCCAGCAGTTACTCGCGCGGGGGGGCCGGCGGGGAGCTGTTTTTT. Amino acid sequence: CASSYSRGGAGGELFF. The V and J genes are TRBV6-2 or TRBV6-3 and TRBJ2-2; TRBD2 matches at 9 bases. Germline V lookup: CDR1 MNHEY, CDR2 SVGEGT. Trimming at V came to 0 bases and at J to 7 bases, leaving 6 bases not matched to a gene. CDR3 length: 16 amino acids.

In regard to this clone: Other DNA sequences from this sample encode an identical CDR3 as well. V is TRBV27 and J is TRBJ1-2; D gene unclear. This CDR3 region has 13 residues. V dropped 3 bases and J dropped 3 bases, with 8 bases sitting between them. CDR1 is MNHEY, CDR2 SMNVEV, per germline (reference sequence). CDR3 DNA sequence: TGTGCCAGCAGTTTGAACAGAGACTATGGCTACACCTTC. It codes for CASSLNRDYGYTF.

This chain joins TRBV27 and TRBJ2-1; 8 nucleotides agree with TRBD2. Germline lookup yields CDR1 MNHEY and CDR2 SMNVEV (reference sequence). The CDR3 sequence is 16 residues long. V lost 4 bases, J lost 3 bases, and 8 bases stayed unmatched. This chain's CDR3 is CASSSLLAALYNEQFF. CDR3 coding DNA: TGTGCCAGCAGTTCCCTACTAGCGGCCCTCTACAATGAGCAGTTCTTC.

The chain joins TRBV7-9 to TRBJ2-1, with 11 bases fitting TRBD2. Germline-derived CDR1 and CDR2 are SEHNR and FQNEAQ (reference sequence). Trimming removed 5 bases from V and 7 bases from J; junction bases left unmatched: 7. The CDR3 covers 15 residues. For the CDR3, the DNA is TGTGCCAGCAGCCTTAGCGGGGGGGAGTATAATGAGCAGTTCTTC. The encoded protein is CASSLSGGEYNEQFF.

This clone was detected only once. The chain joins TRBV10-2 to TRBJ2-7, with D possibly TRBD2 on 5 matching bases. V lost 8 bases, J lost 7 bases, and 12 bases lay in between. This CDR3 is 11 amino acids long. Per germline, CDR1 WSHSY and CDR2 SAAADI. The CDR3 here is CASWVSGEQYF. Written as DNA, the CDR3 is TGCGCCAGCTGGGTTTCGGGAGAGCAGTACTTC.